Below, 22 T cell receptor beta chains from the same sample are listed, as sequenced in a study of tumor and adjacent non-tumor tissue in lung cancer. The library came from three nested PCR rounds adapted from ARM-PCR protocols. TCRdb called the multiplex PCR reads again in MiXCR, with one record for every CDR3 protein. The data contain under 80,000 distinct CDR3 sequences, under 80% of them singletons. This sample's RNA came from whole unsorted tissue. The normal lung tissue was taken more than 3 cm from the tumor edge. Sequencing input: distant non-tumor lung tissue. The receptors shown here come from a man in his sixties with non-small cell lung cancer.

About this clonotype itself: A read error is possible here, since a much larger clone lies one base away. This rearrangement joins TRBV29-1 to TRBJ2-1, with 8 bases that match TRBD2. Germline CDR1 and CDR2: SQVTM and ANQGSEA. This CDR3 comprises 12 residues. The CDR3 reads CSVEMGLDEQLF. In DNA form, the CDR3 reads TGCAGCGTTGAAATGGGACTAGATGAGCAGCTCTTC.

As concerns this clonotype: Germline is not matched at one junction end, which may reflect a read error. The genes are TRBV4-1 and TRBJ2-1, with no clear D. Germline values: CDR1 MGHRA, CDR2 YSYEKL. The CDR3 sequence is 12 residues long. The chain's CDR3 is CAGSQGYNGQFF. The CDR3 DNA reads as TGCGCCGGCAGCCAAGGGTATAATGGGCAGTTCTTC.

On this clonotype itself: One end of the junction fails to match germline, which may point to a read error. The rearrangement joins TRBV11-2 to TRBJ2-3, with TRBD2 as a possible D gene (6 bases). CDR1 is SGHAT and CDR2 is FQNNGV in the germline V gene. This CDR3 contains 14 residues. The CDR3 region is CARSFGSSTDTQYF. In nucleotides, the CDR3 is TGTGCCAGGAGCTTCGGGAGTAGCACAGATACGCAGTATTTC.

The rearrangement joins TRBV29-1 to TRBJ2-1; perhaps TRBD1 as D (5 bases). In germline, CDR1 is SQVTM, CDR2 ANQGSEA. The CDR3 is 13 amino acids. V lost 3 bases and J lost 3, with 9 bases in between. The CDR3 region is CSVELGDYNEQFF. CDR3 nucleotide sequence: TGCAGCGTTGAGCTAGGGGACTACAATGAGCAGTTCTTC.

In the case of this clonotype: The junction differs from germline at one of its ends, possibly a read error. This chain links TRBV11-2 with TRBJ1-3, with 8 bases identical to TRBD1. CDR3 size: 17 residues. Germline assignment: CDR1 SGHAT and CDR2 FQNNGV. CDR3 nucleotides: TGTGCCAGCAGCTTAGGACCAGGCAGGGGGCCAGGAAACAGCATATATTTT. This sequence encodes CASSLGPGRGPGNSIYF.

V is TRBV11-2 and J is TRBJ2-5, with no clear D. Trimming pared 5 bases from V and 2 bases from J, leaving 12 bases between. Germline values: CDR1 SGHAT, CDR2 FQNNGV. The CDR3 covers 14 residues. In nucleotides, the CDR3 is TGTGCCAGCAGCATATCCGTCGGGCAAGAGACCCAGTACTTC. Encoded protein: CASSISVGQETQYF. Full variable domain (missing parts from reference TRBV11-2 and TRBJ2-5): EAGVAQSPRYKIIEKRQSVAFWCNPISGHATLYWYQQILGQGPKLLIQFQNNGVVDDSQLPKDRFSAERLKGVDSTLKIQPAKLEDSAVYLCASSISVGQETQYFGPGTRLLVL.

About this clonotype: One end of the junction varies from germline; a read error may be responsible. The chain joins TRBV11-1 to TRBJ2-1; D not resolved. The CDR3 has 15 amino acids. Germline CDR1 reads SGHAT; CDR2 reads FQDESV (reference sequence). The CDR3 DNA follows: TGTGTCAGCAGCCCCGCAAGGATGTTGAACAATGAGCAGTTCTTC. As protein: CVSSPARMLNNEQFF.

As to this clonotype: This CDR3 is missing its conserved last phenylalanine or tryptophan, likely due to a read error. V is TRBV30 and J is TRBJ2-7; possible D gene TRBD2, 7 bases. CDR3 size: 14 residues. Germline loops: CDR1 GTSNPN, CDR2 SVGIG (reference sequence). Trimming stripped 7 bases from V and 3 bases from J, with 19 bases between. This CDR3 reads CALRGGQGHYEQYL. CDR3 nucleotide sequence: TGTGCCTTGAGGGGGGGTCAGGGTCACTACGAGCAGTACTTA.

In this sample, this clonotype is medium-sized. The chain carries TRBV11-1 and TRBJ2-3, with 7 bases matching TRBD2. Germline values: CDR1 SGHAT, CDR2 FQDESV (reference sequence). CDR3 length: 15 amino acids. With V trimmed by 0 bases and J by 6 bases, 6 bases remained unmatched. The CDR3 region has the DNA TGTGCCAGCAGCTTAGCAGGGTCGCGGGAGGATACGCAGTATTTT. Its protein product is CASSLAGSREDTQYF.

With respect to this clonotype: One end of the junction does not line up with germline, which may come from a read error. This chain uses TRBV6-7 with TRBJ2-1; a possible D gene is TRBD2 (7 bases). TRBV6-7 is an ORF, with its function uncertain. CDR3 length: 16 residues. The CDR3 DNA reads as TGTGACAGCAGAAACGGGTGTAGGGGGGGCTACATTGAGCAGTTCTTC. Its protein is CDSRNGCRGGYIEQFF.

This clonotype was detected only once. Mismatch with germline at one junction end may stem from a read error. The CDR3 here is CRARTWARYGYTF. Here the CDR3 DNA reads TGCAGAGCTAGGACCTGGGCCCGATATGGCTACACCTTC. The chain recombines TRBV20-1 with TRBJ1-2; D remains ambiguous. The CDR3 is 13 amino acids. Germline CDR1 DFQATT, CDR2 SNEGSKA (reference sequence).

The chain has TRBV6-6 and TRBJ1-2; D is possibly TRBD1 (6 bases). The CDR3 has 14 amino acids. Germline V gene sequence: CDR1 MNHNY, CDR2 SVGAGI (reference sequence). The V end was cut by 5 bases, the J end by 10 bases, with 20 bases between. This CDR3 reads CASSLVVQGNSYTF. The CDR3 DNA follows: TGTGCCAGCAGTCTTGTAGTACAGGGTAATTCCTACACCTTC.

Regarding this clonotype: Because the CDR3 is missing its conserved closing phenylalanine or tryptophan, this is likely a read error. This chain joins TRBV11-1 and TRBJ2-2; possibly TRBD2 for D (5 bases). Looked up from germline, CDR1 is SGHAT and CDR2 is FQDESV (reference sequence). The CDR3 runs 14 residues. The CDR3 is CASSYTSSTGQLFI. The DNA of the CDR3 is TGTGCCAGCAGTTATACTAGTAGCACCGGGCAGCTGTTTATT.

A word on this clonotype: A much larger clone sits a single nucleotide away, making a read error possible. It is likely a read error, because the conserved phenylalanine at the end of the CDR3 is missing. The chain uses TRBV30 and TRBJ1-5; no clear D gene. The V end lost 0 bases, the J end lost 6 bases, and 9 bases lay between the germline ends. The CDR3 has 13 amino acids. In germline, CDR1 is GTSNPN, CDR2 SVGIG (reference sequence). This CDR3 is CAWSVGYGQPQHS. The DNA for the CDR3 is TGTGCCTGGAGTGTAGGGTATGGTCAGCCCCAGCATTCT.

In regard to this clonotype: A read error may produce the germline difference seen at one junction end. The J gene is TRBJ1-1, the V gene TRBV30, with D possibly being TRBD1 (6 bases). CDR1 GTSNPN and CDR2 SVGIG come from the germline V gene (reference sequence). The CDR3 spans 15 residues. The DNA for the CDR3 is TGTGCCTGGAGTGTACAGGGATGCCTGAACACTGAACCTTTCTTT. Encoded protein: CAWSVQGCLNTEPFF.

Worth noting for this clonotype: The conserved phenylalanine or tryptophan normally closing the CDR3 is absent here, so this likely arose from a read error. This sequence joins TRBV5-1 and TRBJ2-7; D may be TRBD1 or TRBD2 (5 bases each). Deletions cut 5 bases from V and 4 bases from J, with 28 bases between. The CDR3 length is 18 residues. Germline V gene sequence: CDR1 SGHRS, CDR2 YFSETQ. The CDR3 sequence: CASSLRAGWDLIPYEQYS. Written as DNA, the CDR3 is TGCGCCAGCAGTTTGAGGGCCGGTTGGGACCTGATTCCTTACGAGCAGTACTCC.

This clonotype was detected only a few times. The CDR3 reads CASRVSFYSSYNEQFF. The DNA for the CDR3 is TGTGCCAGCAGGGTCAGTTTCTATAGTTCCTACAATGAGCAGTTCTTC. The chain has TRBV6-1 and TRBJ2-1; unclear D gene. V was shortened by 6 bases and J by 1 base, with 16 bases between the two germline ends. CDR3 length: 16 residues. Germline V gives CDR1 MNHNS, CDR2 SASEGT.

About this clonotype: Without the conserved terminal phenylalanine or tryptophan, this CDR3 likely stems from a read error. CDR3 nucleotide sequence: TGCGCCAGCACCGGACCTTTAAGGGGGACTGAAGCTTTCATC. This gives the protein CASTGPLRGTEAFI. The chain links TRBV4-1 to TRBJ1-1; D possibly corresponds to TRBD1 (6 bases). CDR3 size: 14 residues. The germline gives CDR1 MGHRA, CDR2 YSYEKL. V lost 7 bases and J 5 bases, leaving 17 bases between the germline ends.

Concerning this clonotype itself: One end of the junction fails to match germline, which may point to a read error. The chain combines TRBV11-3 with TRBJ1-1; maybe TRBD1 (5 bases). The germline V gene has CDR1 SGHNT and CDR2 YENEEA. This CDR3 comprises 13 residues. The CDR3 sequence: CVISLRGPTEAFF. In DNA, the CDR3 is TGTGTCATCTCCTTGCGGGGACCGACTGAAGCTTTCTTC.

The chain employs TRBV20-1 and TRBJ2-1, with D possibly TRBD2 on 6 matching bases. Germline CDR1 is DFQATT and CDR2 is SNEGSKA (reference sequence). V lost 6 bases and J 7 bases, leaving 16 bases between the germline ends. The CDR3 covers 13 residues. CDR3: CSALGHGGNEQFF. The CDR3 region has the DNA TGCAGTGCCCTCGGACATGGAGGGAATGAGCAGTTCTTC.

On this clonotype: No conserved phenylalanine or tryptophan is present at the end of the CDR3, so a read error is the likely explanation. The DNA is omitted, as the CDR3 cannot be located on it reliably, and the CDR3 follows TCRdb's listing. The rearrangement uses TRBV13 and TRBJ2-3. Germline V lookup: CDR1 PRHDT, CDR2 FYEKMQ (reference sequence). The CDR3 length equals 15 residues, ends included. The CDR3 is CASSLARHNTDTQYS.

Comments on this clonotype: The junction and the germline gene differ at one end; a read error may be behind it. The J gene is TRBJ2-7, the V gene TRBV6-6; 8 bases line up with TRBD2. Germline V gene sequence: CDR1 MNHNY, CDR2 SVGAGI (reference sequence). The CDR3 is made up of 13 amino acids. The DNA for the CDR3 is TGTGCCATCCTAGAGAGCGGGAGCACCGAGCATTACTTC. Translation: CAILESGSTEHYF.